This T cell receptor (beta chain) was retrieved from a study of blood T cell repertoires in COVID-19. Using immunoSEQ multiplex PCR, the repertoire was profiled, and TCRdb retains in-frame clones only, with some absent. The table includes some 39,000 clones, more than 75% detected once. The CDR3 sequence is 15 residues long. V gave up 1 base and J gave up 0 bases, with 7 bases separating them. CDR1 and CDR2 (germline): LGHDT, YNNKEL (reference sequence). The specimen was peripheral blood. The TCR originated in an elderly man with acute or convalescent COVID-19. The chain links TRBV3-1 (or the pseudogene TRBV3-2) to TRBJ2-4, with D possibly TRBD2 on 5 matching bases. The CDR3 nucleotides read TGTGCCAGCAGCCAAGTGGAGGTAGCCAAAAACATTCAGTACTTC. This codes for CASSQVEVAKNIQYF.